A single sample gave rise to the 27 T cell receptor beta chains below, sequenced in a study of cytomegalovirus exposure and HLA in healthy donors. Measured with immunoSEQ multiplex PCR; TCRdb has only the in-frame clones, and not every one. The sample records 200,000 or so clones, 75% to 85% being singletons. Sequenced sample: PBMCs. The receptor set was obtained from a woman aged 25 to 39 in good health and CMV-seropositive.

The chain employs TRBV18 and TRBJ1-2; 9 bases are a match to TRBD1. The germline CDR1 and CDR2 sequences are KGHSH and LQKENI. V shed 3 bases and J 2 bases; nucleotides not matched to a gene: 1. The CDR3 contains 14 residues. Here the CDR3 reads CASSPGTGNYGYTF. In DNA form, the CDR3 reads TGTGCCAGCTCACCCGGGACAGGGAACTATGGCTACACCTTC.

This clone was found once. The gene calls are TRBV4-1 and TRBJ1-5; 8 bases agree with TRBD1. Germline assignment: CDR1 MGHRA and CDR2 YSYEKL. The CDR3 is 17 residues long. The V segment lost 4 bases and the J segment 5 bases; nucleotides outside the gene matches: 13. The CDR3, as DNA: TGCGCCAGCAGCCTGGGACAGGCCGACGACTTTTATCAGCCCCAGCATTTT. As protein: CASSLGQADDFYQPQHF.

This chain links TRBV12-5 with TRBJ1-3; D gene ambiguous. This CDR3 is built from 13 residues. Deletions cut 0 bases from V and 4 bases from J, with 4 bases between. Germline V gene lookup returns CDR1 LGHNT and CDR2 FRNRAP. The CDR3 sequence is CASGLVPGNTIYF. DNA of the CDR3: TGTGCTAGTGGTTTGGTCCCAGGAAACACCATATATTTT. The variable domain in full, completed from reference TRBV12-5 and TRBJ1-3, reads DARVTQTPRHKVTEMGQEVTMRCQPILGHNTVFWYRQTMMQGLELLAYFRNRAPLDDSGMPKDRFSAEMPDATLATLKIQPSEPRDSAVYFCASGLVPGNTIYFGEGSWLTVV.

The CDR3 is CASSLGAGGIADTQYF. CDR3 bases: TGTGCCAGCAGCTTAGGAGCGGGAGGAATTGCAGATACGCAGTATTTT. The gene calls are TRBV7-9 and TRBJ2-3; 9 bases agree with TRBD2. The CDR3 spans 16 residues. V shed 1 base, J shed 4 bases, and the junction held 6 bases outside the gene matches. Germline CDR1 SEHNR, CDR2 FQNEAQ (reference sequence).

This clone turned up a few times. The rearrangement joins TRBV7-6 to TRBJ2-5; D remains unclear. The CDR3 consists of 13 residues. From germline, CDR1 is SGHVS and CDR2 FNYEAQ. Trimming removed 11 bases from V and 2 bases from J, with 15 bases in between. CDR3 sequence (DNA): TGTGCCGCTTCCACGTGGCAGCAAGAGACCCAGTACTTC. Translated: CAASTWQQETQYF.

The chain is built from TRBV10-3 and TRBJ1-1; TRBD1 aligns across 8 bases. Losses at the gene ends were 11 bases for V and 6 bases for J; bases not matched to a gene: 11. This CDR3 is built from 13 residues. Germline V gene sequence: CDR1 ENHRY, CDR2 SYGVKD. CDR3 sequence (DNA): TGTGCCGCCCAGGACAGGGTAGTCTCTGAAGCTTTCTTT. Translation gives CAAQDRVVSEAFF.

The chain recombines TRBV6-6 with TRBJ1-1; D is perhaps TRBD1 (6 bases). CDR1 is MNHNY, CDR2 SVGAGI, per germline (reference sequence). The CDR3 runs to 15 residues. Trimming shortened V by 4 bases and J by 8 bases, and 20 bases separated the two germline ends. CDR3 in DNA: TGTGCCAGCAGTTCATTAAACAGGGCTATGGTCGAAGCTTTCTTT. It yields the protein CASSSLNRAMVEAFF.

This chain joins TRBV11-3 and TRBJ2-2, with 7 bases aligning to TRBD2. The J segment lost 1 base and the V segment lost 2 bases, leaving 1 base of the junction unmatched. Germline V gene data show CDR1 as SGHNT and CDR2 as YENEEA. The CDR3 contains 15 residues. For the CDR3, the DNA is TGTGCCAGCAGCTTACGGGGGGAGAACACCGGGGAGCTGTTTTTT. As protein: CASSLRGENTGELFF.

The genes are TRBV7-2 and TRBJ2-1; 9 bases match TRBD2. Germline assignment: CDR1 SGHTA and CDR2 FQGNSA. V shed 11 bases and J 9 bases; nucleotides not matched to a gene: 14. This CDR3 region has 14 residues. CDR3 bases: TGTGCCTCGGAGGTAGCGGGAGCAAGTGGTGAGCAGTTCTTC. It codes for CASEVAGASGEQFF.

For the CDR3, the DNA is TGCGCCAGCAGCTTGGGAGCGGGAGCTCCCGAGCAGTACTTC. This codes for CASSLGAGAPEQYF. The chain has TRBV5-1 and TRBJ2-7; 8 bases align to TRBD2. V shed 0 bases, J shed 6 bases, and the junction held 5 bases outside the gene matches. CDR3 length: 14 amino acids. The germline V gene has CDR1 SGHRS and CDR2 YFSETQ.

This clone has just one count. The chain combines TRBV27 with TRBJ1-1, with a weak D call TRBD1 (5 bases). CDR3 length: 13 amino acids. V was shortened by 4 bases and J by 0 bases, with 6 bases between the two germline ends. In germline, CDR1 is MNHEY, CDR2 SMNVEV (reference sequence). CDR3 in amino acids: CASSYRLNTEAFF. CDR3 nucleotide sequence: TGTGCCAGCAGTTACAGGTTGAACACTGAAGCTTTCTTT.

J is TRBJ2-1 and V is TRBV6-1; 7 nucleotides match TRBD2. The length of the CDR3 is 15 residues. Germline V CDR1 and CDR2: MNHNS, SASEGT. Trimming at V came to 8 bases and at J to 9 bases, leaving 16 bases not matched to a gene. The CDR3 is CASSGTKPGVGEQFF. The DNA for the CDR3 is TGTGCCAGCTCCGGGACTAAGCCCGGAGTTGGTGAGCAGTTCTTC.

V usage is TRBV28 and J usage is TRBJ2-7; 9 bases align to TRBD1. With 6 bases clipped from V and 2 bases from J, the junction kept 8 bases outside the gene matches. Germline-derived CDR1 and CDR2 are MDHEN and SYDVKM. The CDR3 is 15 amino acids. CDR3 region: CASSGAGTGTYEQYF. The CDR3 nucleotides are TGTGCCAGCAGCGGAGCCGGGACAGGGACCTACGAGCAGTACTTC.

The chain employs TRBV9 and TRBJ1-4; D possibly corresponds to TRBD1 (5 bases). CDR1 is SGDLS, CDR2 YYNGEE, per germline. V lost 0 bases and J 8 bases, leaving 14 bases between the germline ends. This CDR3 spans 15 amino acids. CDR3: CASSVGVGVGEKLFF. The CDR3 DNA sequence: TGTGCCAGCAGCGTAGGGGTAGGGGTGGGAGAAAAACTGTTTTTT.

J is TRBJ1-2 and V is TRBV28; D gene unclear. Trimming stripped 4 bases from V and 8 bases from J, with 14 bases between. CDR1 and CDR2 (germline): MDHEN, SYDVKM. The CDR3 contains 13 residues. The CDR3 reads CASSSGLVEGYTF. CDR3 coding DNA: TGTGCCAGCAGTTCAGGACTGGTAGAAGGCTACACCTTC.

The DNA of the CDR3 is TGTGCCAGCCTCCCCCGGACAGGAACTGGAAACACCATATATTTT. Protein sequence: CASLPRTGTGNTIYF. This chain joins TRBV19 and TRBJ1-3, with 7 bases aligning to TRBD1. In germline, CDR1 is LNHDA, CDR2 SQIVND (reference sequence). CDR3 length: 15 amino acids. The V segment lost 9 bases and the J segment 2 bases; nucleotides outside the gene matches: 10.

As to this clone: Other DNA sequences within the sample encode an identical CDR3. The chain employs TRBV6-5 and TRBJ2-2; the D gene is possibly TRBD2 (5 bases). Trimming stripped 6 bases from V and 5 bases from J, with 7 bases between. The CDR3 length is 12 residues. Germline assignment: CDR1 MNHEY and CDR2 SVGAGI. The CDR3 sequence: CASSRGTGELFF. DNA of the CDR3: TGTGCCAGCAGCCGAGGGACCGGGGAGCTGTTTTTT.

The V and J genes are TRBV10-2 and TRBJ2-1; 8 bases are shared with TRBD2. The V segment lost 5 bases and the J segment 0 bases; nucleotides outside the gene matches: 12. Germline CDR1 reads WSHSY; CDR2 reads SAAADI. CDR3 size: 18 residues. The CDR3 sequence is CASSPPGLDASSYNEQFF. The CDR3 DNA reads as TGCGCCAGCAGTCCTCCGGGACTAGATGCGAGCTCCTACAATGAGCAGTTCTTC.

This chain links TRBV7-8 with TRBJ2-2; D ambiguous. Germline values: CDR1 SGHVS, CDR2 FQNEAQ. V was trimmed by 3 bases and J by 0 bases, leaving 5 bases between them. This CDR3 contains 14 residues. The CDR3 here is CASSFGANTGELFF. The DNA of the CDR3 is TGTGCCAGCAGCTTCGGAGCGAACACCGGGGAGCTGTTTTTT.

CDR3 protein: CASGLGLDTEAFF. CDR3 DNA sequence: TGCGCCAGTGGTCTAGGATTGGACACTGAAGCTTTCTTT. This chain links TRBV5-1 with TRBJ1-1; no firm D call. The V end was cut by 8 bases, the J end by 3 bases, with 14 bases between. The germline gives CDR1 SGHRS, CDR2 YFSETQ. The CDR3 covers 13 residues.

The rearrangement uses TRBV7-2 and TRBJ1-2; 10 nucleotides align to TRBD1. Germline CDR1 reads SGHTA; CDR2 reads FQGNSA. Trimming removed 10 bases from V and 2 bases from J; junction bases left unmatched: 7. The CDR3 has 14 amino acids. The DNA of the CDR3 is TGTGCCACCAGTTTGGGACAGGGGAACTATGGCTACACCTTC. Translation gives CATSLGQGNYGYTF.

The chain employs TRBV28 and TRBJ2-7; D might be TRBD1 (6 bases). V lost 3 bases, J lost 0 bases, and 12 bases lay in between. Per the germline V gene, CDR1 is MDHEN and CDR2 is SYDVKM. The CDR3 is 15 amino acids. The CDR3 is CASSFGQQSSYEQYF. The CDR3, as DNA: TGTGCCAGCAGTTTCGGACAGCAGAGCTCCTACGAGCAGTACTTC.

V gene TRBV6-1 combines with J gene TRBJ2-7, with 14 bases that match TRBD2. V trimming: 2 bases; J trimming: 2 bases; junction bases outside the gene matches: 2. The CDR3 runs 16 residues. Germline assignment: CDR1 MNHNS and CDR2 SASEGT. CDR3: CASSERGLAGAYEQYF. DNA of the CDR3: TGTGCCAGCAGTGAAAGGGGACTAGCGGGAGCCTACGAGCAGTACTTC.

This clone has only one observation. The chain has TRBV6-5 and TRBJ2-5; the D is unclear. The CDR3 loop spans 13 amino acids. Per the germline V gene, CDR1 is MNHEY and CDR2 is SVGAGI. V lost 2 bases and J lost 3, with 7 bases in between. CDR3 bases: TGTGCCAGCAGTTACGGGCAGAAAGAGACCCAGTACTTC. It codes for CASSYGQKETQYF.

CDR3 sequence reads: CASSPTNTGELFF. Written as DNA, the CDR3 is TGTGCCAGCAGCCCAACGAACACCGGGGAGCTGTTTTTT. This sequence joins TRBV7-9 and TRBJ2-2; D is ambiguous. Germline V gene lookup returns CDR1 SEHNR and CDR2 FQNEAQ (reference sequence). V lost 5 bases and J 0 bases, leaving 4 bases between the germline ends. This CDR3 has 13 residues.

With respect to this clone: Other DNA sequences in this specimen translate into the identical CDR3. The V call is TRBV9, the J call TRBJ1-1; TRBD1 aligns across 9 bases. Germline V lookup: CDR1 SGDLS, CDR2 YYNGEE. The CDR3 is made up of 14 amino acids. V trimming: 4 bases; J trimming: 4 bases; junction bases outside the gene matches: 5. CDR3: CASSQGQGGTEAFF. The DNA for the CDR3 is TGTGCCAGCAGCCAGGGACAGGGTGGCACTGAAGCTTTCTTT.

The count of this clone is one. This CDR3 reads CASSPGFQQGLKGGELFF. The CDR3 nucleotides read TGTGCCAGCAGCCCAGGTTTTCAACAGGGTCTTAAGGGCGGGGAGCTGTTTTTT. The chain recombines TRBV7-3 with TRBJ2-2; D is perhaps TRBD1 (6 bases). Between the trimmed V and J ends, which lost 5 bases and 7 bases, there was a span of 26 bases. Germline CDR1 is SGHTA and CDR2 is FQGTGA. The CDR3 is 18 amino acids.